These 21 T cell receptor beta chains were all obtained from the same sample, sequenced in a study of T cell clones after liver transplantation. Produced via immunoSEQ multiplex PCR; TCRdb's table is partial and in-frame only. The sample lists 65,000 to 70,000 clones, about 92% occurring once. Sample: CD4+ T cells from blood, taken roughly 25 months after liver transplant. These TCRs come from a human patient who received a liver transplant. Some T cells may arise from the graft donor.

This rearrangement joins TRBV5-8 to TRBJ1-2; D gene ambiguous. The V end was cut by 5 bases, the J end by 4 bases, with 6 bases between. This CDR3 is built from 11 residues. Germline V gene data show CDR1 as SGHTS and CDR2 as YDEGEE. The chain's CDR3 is CASRSLYGYTF. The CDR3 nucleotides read TGTGCCAGCAGGTCCCTCTATGGCTACACCTTC. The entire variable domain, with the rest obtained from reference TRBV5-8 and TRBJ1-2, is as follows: EAGVTQSPTHLIKTRGQQATLRCSPISGHTSVYWYQQALGLGLQFLLWYDEGEERNRGNFPPRFSGRQFPNYSSELNVNALELEDSALYLCASRSLYGYTFGSGTRLTVV.

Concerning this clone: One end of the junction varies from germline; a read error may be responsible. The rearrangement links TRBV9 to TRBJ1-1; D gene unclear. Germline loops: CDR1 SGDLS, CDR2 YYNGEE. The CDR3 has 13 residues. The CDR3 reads CASSVGSNIEAFF. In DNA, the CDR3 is TGTGCCAGCAGCGTAGGGAGTAACATTGAAGCTTTCTTT. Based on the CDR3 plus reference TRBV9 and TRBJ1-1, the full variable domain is DSGVTQTPKHLITATGQRVTLRCSPRSGDLSVYWYQQSLDQGLQFLIQYYNGEERAKGNILERFSAQQFPDLHSELNLSSLELGDSALYFCASSVGSNIEAFFGQGTRLTVV.

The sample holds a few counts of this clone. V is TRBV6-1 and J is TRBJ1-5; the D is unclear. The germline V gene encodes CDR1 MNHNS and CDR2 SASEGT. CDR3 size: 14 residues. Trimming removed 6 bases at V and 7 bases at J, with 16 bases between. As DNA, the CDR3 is TGTGCCAGCAGCGCTCTTACACCAGCCCAGCCCCAGCATTTT. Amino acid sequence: CASSALTPAQPQHF.

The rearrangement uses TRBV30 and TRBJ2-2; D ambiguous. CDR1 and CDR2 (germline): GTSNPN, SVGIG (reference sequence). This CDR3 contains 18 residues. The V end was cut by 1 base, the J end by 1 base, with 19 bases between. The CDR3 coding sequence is TGTGCCTGGAGTGGACAAGGTCCCAGAACCTTGAACACCGGGGAGCTGTTTTTT. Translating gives CAWSGQGPRTLNTGELFF. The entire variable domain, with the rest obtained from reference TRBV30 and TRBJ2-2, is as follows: SQTIHQWPATLVQPVGSPLSLECTVEGTSNPNLYWYRQAAGRGLQLLFYSVGIGQISSEVPQNLSASRPQDRQFILSSKKLLLSDSGFYLCAWSGQGPRTLNTGELFFGEGSRLTVL.

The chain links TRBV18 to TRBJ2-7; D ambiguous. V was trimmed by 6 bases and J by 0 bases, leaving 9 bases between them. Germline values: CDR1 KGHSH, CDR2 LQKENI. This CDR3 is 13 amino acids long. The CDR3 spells CASSPSASYEQYF. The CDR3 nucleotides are TGTGCCAGCTCCCCATCAGCCTCCTACGAGCAGTACTTC.

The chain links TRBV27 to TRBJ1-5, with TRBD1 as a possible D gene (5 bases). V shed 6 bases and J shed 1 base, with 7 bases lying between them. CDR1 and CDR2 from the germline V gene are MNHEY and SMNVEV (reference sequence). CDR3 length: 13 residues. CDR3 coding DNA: TGTGCCAGCAGGCGGGGGAGCAATCAGCCCCAGCATTTT. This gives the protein CASRRGSNQPQHF.

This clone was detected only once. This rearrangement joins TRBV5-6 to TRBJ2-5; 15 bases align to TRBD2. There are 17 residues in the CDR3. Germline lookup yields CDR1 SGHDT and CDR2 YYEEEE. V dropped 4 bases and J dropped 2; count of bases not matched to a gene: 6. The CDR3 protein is CASSLPGTSGGQETQYF. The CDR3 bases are TGTGCCAGCAGCCTGCCTGGGACTAGCGGGGGGCAAGAGACCCAGTACTTC.

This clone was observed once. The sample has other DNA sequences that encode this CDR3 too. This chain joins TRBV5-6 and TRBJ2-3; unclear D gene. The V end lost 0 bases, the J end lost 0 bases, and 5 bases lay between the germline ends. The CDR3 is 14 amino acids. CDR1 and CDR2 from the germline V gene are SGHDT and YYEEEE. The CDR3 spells CASSLGLSTDTQYF. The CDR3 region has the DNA TGTGCCAGCAGCTTGGGACTTAGCACAGATACGCAGTATTTT.

The CDR3 sequence is CASSLGQRTNEQFF. CDR3 nucleotides: TGTGCCAGCAGCTTAGGACAGAGGACCAATGAGCAGTTCTTC. The chain has TRBV11-3 and TRBJ2-1, with D maybe TRBD1 (5 bases). Trimming took 1 base from V and 6 from J, leaving 10 bases between them. In germline, CDR1 is SGHNT, CDR2 YENEEA. The CDR3 runs 14 residues.

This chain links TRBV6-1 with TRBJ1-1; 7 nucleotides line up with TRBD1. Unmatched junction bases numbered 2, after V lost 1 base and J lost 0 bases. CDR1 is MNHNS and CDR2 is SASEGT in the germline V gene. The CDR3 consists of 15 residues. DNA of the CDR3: TGTGCCAGCAGTGAAGGGACAGGATTGAACACTGAAGCTTTCTTT. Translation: CASSEGTGLNTEAFF.

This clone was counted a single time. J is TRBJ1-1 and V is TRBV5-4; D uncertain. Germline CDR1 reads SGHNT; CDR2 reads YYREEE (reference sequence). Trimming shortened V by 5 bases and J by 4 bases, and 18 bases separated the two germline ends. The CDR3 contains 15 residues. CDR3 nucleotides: TGTGCCAGCAGGGACCGGAGGCGGGAAGGCACTGAAGCTTTCTTT. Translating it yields CASRDRRREGTEAFF.

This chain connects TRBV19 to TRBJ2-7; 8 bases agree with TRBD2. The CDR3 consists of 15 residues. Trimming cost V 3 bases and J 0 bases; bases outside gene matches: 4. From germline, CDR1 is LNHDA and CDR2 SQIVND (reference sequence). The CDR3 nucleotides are TGTGCCAGTAGTATCGGGGGGGGCACCTCCTACGAGCAGTACTTC. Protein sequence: CASSIGGGTSYEQYF. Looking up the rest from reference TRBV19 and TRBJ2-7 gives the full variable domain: DGGITQSPKYLFRKEGQNVTLSCEQNLNHDAMYWYRQDPGQGLRLIYYSQIVNDFQKGDIAEGYSVSREKKESFPLTVTSAQKNPTAFYLCASSIGGGTSYEQYFGPGTRLTVT.

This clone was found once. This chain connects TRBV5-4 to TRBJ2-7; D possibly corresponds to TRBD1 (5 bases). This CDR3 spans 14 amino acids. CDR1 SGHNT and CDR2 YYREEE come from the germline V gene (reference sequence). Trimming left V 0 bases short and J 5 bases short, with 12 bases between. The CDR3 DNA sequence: TGTGCCAGCAGCTTGGATAGGGGTCTCAACGAGCAGTACTTC. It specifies CASSLDRGLNEQYF.

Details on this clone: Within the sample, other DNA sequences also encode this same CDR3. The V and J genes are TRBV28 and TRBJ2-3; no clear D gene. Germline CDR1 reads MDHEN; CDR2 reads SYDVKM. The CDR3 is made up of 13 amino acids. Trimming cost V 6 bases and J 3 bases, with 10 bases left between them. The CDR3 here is CASSLVGTDTQYF. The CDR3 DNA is TGTGCCAGCAGCCTCGTTGGTACAGATACGCAGTATTTT. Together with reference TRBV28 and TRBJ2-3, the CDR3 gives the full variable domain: DVKVTQSSRYLVKRTGEKVFLECVQDMDHENMFWYRQDPGLGLRLIYFSYDVKMKEKGDIPEGYSVSREKKERFSLILESASTNQTSMYLCASSLVGTDTQYFGPGTRLTVL.

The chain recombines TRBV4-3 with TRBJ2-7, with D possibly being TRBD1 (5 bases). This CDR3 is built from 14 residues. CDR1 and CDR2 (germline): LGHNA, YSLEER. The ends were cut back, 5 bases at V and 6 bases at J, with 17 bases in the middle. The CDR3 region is CASSTRVAQGEQYF. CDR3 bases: TGCGCCAGCAGCACCCGGGTAGCTCAGGGCGAGCAGTACTTC.

The CDR3 region is CASSDPAGGSEQYF. Here the CDR3 DNA reads TGTGCCAGCAGTGATCCAGCGGGAGGGTCCGAGCAGTACTTC. This chain links TRBV2 with TRBJ2-7, with TRBD2 matching over 10 bases. The length of the CDR3 is 14 residues. Germline CDR1 is SNHLY and CDR2 is FYNNEI. With 3 bases clipped from V and 6 bases from J, the junction kept 5 bases outside the gene matches.

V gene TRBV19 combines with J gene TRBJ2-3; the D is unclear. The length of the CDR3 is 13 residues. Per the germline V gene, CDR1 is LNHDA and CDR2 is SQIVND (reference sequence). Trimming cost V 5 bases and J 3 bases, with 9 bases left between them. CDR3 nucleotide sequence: TGTGCCAGTAGTCCCTCTCGGACAGATACGCAGTATTTT. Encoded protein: CASSPSRTDTQYF.

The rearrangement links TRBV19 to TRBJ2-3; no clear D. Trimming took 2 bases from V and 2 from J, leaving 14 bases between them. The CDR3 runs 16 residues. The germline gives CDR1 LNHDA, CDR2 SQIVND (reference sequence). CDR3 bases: TGTGCCAGTAGTATAAAGTTGTGGGCCTACACAGATACGCAGTATTTT. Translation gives CASSIKLWAYTDTQYF.

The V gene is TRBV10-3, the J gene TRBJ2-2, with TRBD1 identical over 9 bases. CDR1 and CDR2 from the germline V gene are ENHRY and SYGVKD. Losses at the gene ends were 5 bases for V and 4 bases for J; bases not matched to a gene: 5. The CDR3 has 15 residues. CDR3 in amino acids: CAISKGQGGTGELFF. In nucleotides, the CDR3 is TGTGCCATCAGTAAGGGACAGGGCGGCACCGGGGAGCTGTTTTTT.

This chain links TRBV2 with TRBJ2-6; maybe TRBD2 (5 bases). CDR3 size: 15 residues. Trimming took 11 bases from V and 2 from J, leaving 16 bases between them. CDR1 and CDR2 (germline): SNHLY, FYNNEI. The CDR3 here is CASKFGGTGANVLTF. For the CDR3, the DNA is TGTGCCTCAAAGTTCGGAGGTACTGGGGCCAACGTCCTGACTTTC.

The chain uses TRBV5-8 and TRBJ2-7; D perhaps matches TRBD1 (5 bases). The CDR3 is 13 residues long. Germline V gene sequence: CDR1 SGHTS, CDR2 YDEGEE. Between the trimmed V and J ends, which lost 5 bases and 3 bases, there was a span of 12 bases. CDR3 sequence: CASRPRALYEQYF. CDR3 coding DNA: TGTGCCAGCAGACCCAGGGCCCTCTACGAGCAGTACTTC.